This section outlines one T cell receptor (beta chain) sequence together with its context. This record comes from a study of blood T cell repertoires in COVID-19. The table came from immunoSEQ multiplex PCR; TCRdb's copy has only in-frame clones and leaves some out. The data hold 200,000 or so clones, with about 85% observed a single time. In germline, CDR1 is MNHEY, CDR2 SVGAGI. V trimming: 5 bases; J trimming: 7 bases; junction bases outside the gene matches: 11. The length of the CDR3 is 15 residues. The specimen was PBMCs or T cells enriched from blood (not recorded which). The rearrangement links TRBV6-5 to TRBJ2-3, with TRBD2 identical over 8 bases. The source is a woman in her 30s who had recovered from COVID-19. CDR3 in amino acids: CASSTSGGRENTQYF. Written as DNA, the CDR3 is TGTGCCAGCAGTACGAGCGGGGGCCGCGAAAATACGCAGTATTTT.